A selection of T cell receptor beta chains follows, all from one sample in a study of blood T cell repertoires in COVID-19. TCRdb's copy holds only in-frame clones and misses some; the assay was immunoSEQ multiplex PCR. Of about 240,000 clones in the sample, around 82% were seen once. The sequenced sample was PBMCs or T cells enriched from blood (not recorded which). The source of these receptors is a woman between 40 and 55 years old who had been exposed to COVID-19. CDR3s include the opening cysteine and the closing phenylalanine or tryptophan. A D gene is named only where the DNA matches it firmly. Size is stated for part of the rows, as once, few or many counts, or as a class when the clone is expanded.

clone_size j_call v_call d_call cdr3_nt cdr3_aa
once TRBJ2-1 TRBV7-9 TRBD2 TGTGCCAGCAGCTCCGGGACTAGATCTGAGAATGAGCAGTTCTTC CASSSGTRSENEQFF
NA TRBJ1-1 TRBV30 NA TGTGCCTGGAGTGTACATCTTACCAGGGGGAACACTGAAGCTTTCTTT CAWSVHLTRGNTEAFF
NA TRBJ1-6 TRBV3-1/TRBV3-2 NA TGTGCCAGCAGCCAAGGTGCAGTCGAAGTCTATAATTCACCCCTCCACTTT CASSQGAVEVYNSPLHF
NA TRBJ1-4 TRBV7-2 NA TGTGCCAGCAGAGAGAGTGAAAAACTGTTTTTT CASRESEKLFF
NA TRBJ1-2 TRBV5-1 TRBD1 TGCGCCAGCAGCTCCAGACAGGGAACTTATGGCTACACCTTC CASSSRQGTYGYTF
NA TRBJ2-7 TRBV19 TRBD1 TGTGCCAGTAGTATGGGGACAGGGGACCCTTCAAGCTACGAGCAGTACTTC CASSMGTGDPSSYEQYF
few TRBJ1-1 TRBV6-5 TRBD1 TGTGCCAGCAGCGACAGGGGGTCCACTGAAGCTTTCTTT CASSDRGSTEAFF
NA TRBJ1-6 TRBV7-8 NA TGTGCCAGCAGCTTAGGGGGCCGGGATAATTCACCCCTCCACTTT CASSLGGRDNSPLHF
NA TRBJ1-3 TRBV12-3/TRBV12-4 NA TGTGCCAGCAGTCTCGGCTCTGGAAACACCATATATTTT CASSLGSGNTIYF
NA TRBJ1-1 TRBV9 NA TGTGCCAGCAGCGTAGACCCTACTAACACTGAAGCTTTCTTT CASSVDPTNTEAFF
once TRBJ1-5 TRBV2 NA TGTGCCAGCAAAACAGACTATAGCAATCAGCCCCAGCATTTT CASKTDYSNQPQHF
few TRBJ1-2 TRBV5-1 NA TGCGCCAGCAGCTACCAGGCCTCCGAAGATTATGGCTACACCTTC CASSYQASEDYGYTF
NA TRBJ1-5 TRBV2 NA TGTGCCAGCAGCGCACCCGACAGACCTGATCTGTATAGCAATCAGCCCCAGCATTTT CASSAPDRPDLYSNQPQHF
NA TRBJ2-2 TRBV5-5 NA TGTGCCAGCAGCTTGTTAGTGAACGGGGAGCTGTTTTTT CASSLLVNGELFF
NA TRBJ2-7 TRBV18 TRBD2 TGTGCCAGCTCGCCAGCGGGGGTTGTCTACGAGCAGTACTTC CASSPAGVVYEQYF
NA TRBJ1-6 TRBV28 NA TGTGCCAGCAGTTTTGGGGCCGGGGGTTGGGGAAGTGAGGGTTCACCCCTCCACTTT CASSFGAGGWGSEGSPLHF
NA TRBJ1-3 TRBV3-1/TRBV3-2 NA TGTGCCAGCAGCCAAGCGGGCTCTGGAAACACCATATATTTT CASSQAGSGNTIYF
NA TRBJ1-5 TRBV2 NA TGTGCCAGCAGTGGGGCAGCCCCGAATCAGCCCCAGCATTTT CASSGAAPNQPQHF
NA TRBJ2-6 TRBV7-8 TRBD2 TGTGCCAGCAGCTTATACCCCCCTAGCGGGGGGGTCTCTGGGGCCAACGTCCTGACTTTC CASSLYPPSGGVSGANVLTF
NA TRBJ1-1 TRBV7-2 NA TGTGCCAGCAGCTTAGAGTTAGGGGCAACAACTGAAGCTTTCTTT CASSLELGATTEAFF
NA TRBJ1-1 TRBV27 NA TGTGCCAGCAGTTTAGGCAGGAACACTGAAGCTTTCTTT CASSLGRNTEAFF
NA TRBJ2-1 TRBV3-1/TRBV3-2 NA TGTGCCAGCAGCCCCGGTTTGGGGGGTGAGCAGTTCTTC CASSPGLGGEQFF
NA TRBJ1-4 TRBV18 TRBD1 TGTGCCAGCTCGCTGAGGACAGGGGAGGAAAAACTGTTTTTT CASSLRTGEEKLFF
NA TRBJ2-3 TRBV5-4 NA TGTGCCAGCAGCTTAGGTGACACCTCAGTCAAGTATTTT CASSLGDTSVKYF
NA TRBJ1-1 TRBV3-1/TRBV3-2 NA TGTGCCAGCAGCCAAGCACAGGGTCTCGGGATGAACACTGAAGCTTTCTTT CASSQAQGLGMNTEAFF
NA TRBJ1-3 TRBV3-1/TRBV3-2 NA TGTGCCAGCAGCCAAGATAGTGGAAACACCATATATTTT CASSQDSGNTIYF
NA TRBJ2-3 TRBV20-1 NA TGCAGTGCTAGAGCGACAGATACGCAGTATTTT CSARATDTQYF
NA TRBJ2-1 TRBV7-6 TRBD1 TGTGCCAGCAGCTCCTTGGGACAGGCAAACACCTACAATGAGCAGTTCTTC CASSSLGQANTYNEQFF
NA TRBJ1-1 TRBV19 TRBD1 TGTGCCAGTAGTTCACAAAGGGGACAGGAAGCTTTCTTT CASSSQRGQEAFF
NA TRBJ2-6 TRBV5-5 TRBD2 TGTGCCAGCAGCTTGGCCGGGAGGACTGGGGCCAACGTCCTGACTTTC CASSLAGRTGANVLTF
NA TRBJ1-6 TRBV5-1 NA TGCGCCAGCAGCTCGGCGCTCAGGACTAGGAGCTCACCCCTCCACTTT CASSSALRTRSSPLHF
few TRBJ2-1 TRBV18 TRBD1 TGTGCCAGCTCACGGCGCCTAGGGACAGGGGGCTTCAGGGAGCAGTTCTTC CASSRRLGTGGFREQFF
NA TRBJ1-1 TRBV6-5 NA TGTGCCAGCAGAGTCAGGGGAGCTCCGGGGACTGAAGCTTTCTTT CASRVRGAPGTEAFF
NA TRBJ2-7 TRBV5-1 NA TGCGCCAGCAGCCCCAACCAACTTGTGCTTCATAGGGGTACCTACGAGCAGTACTTC CASSPNQLVLHRGTYEQYF
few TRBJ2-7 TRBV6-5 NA TGTGCCAGCTCGGACTACCTCTACGAGCAGTACTTC CASSDYLYEQYF
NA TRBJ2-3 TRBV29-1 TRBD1 TGCAGCGTCCTACCGGGACAGGGACTCACAGATACGCAGTATTTT CSVLPGQGLTDTQYF
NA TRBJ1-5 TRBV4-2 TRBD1 TGTGCCAGCAGCCAAGGGAGCCGGGACAGAAATCAGCCCCAGCATTTT CASSQGSRDRNQPQHF
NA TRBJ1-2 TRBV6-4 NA TGTGCCAGCAGTGACGGCCCTAACTATGGCTACACCTTC CASSDGPNYGYTF
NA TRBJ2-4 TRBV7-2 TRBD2 TGTGCCAGCAGCTTACTAGCGGGGGCGAAACTAGCCAAAAACATTCAGTACTTC CASSLLAGAKLAKNIQYF
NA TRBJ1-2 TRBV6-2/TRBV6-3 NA TGTGCCAGCAGTTGGCGGCACACTAACTATGGCTACACCTTC CASSWRHTNYGYTF
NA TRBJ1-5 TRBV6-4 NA TGTGCCAGCCTCCAGGGGCGCGGCAATCAGCCCCAGCATTTT CASLQGRGNQPQHF
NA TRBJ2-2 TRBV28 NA TGTGCCAGCAGGCGGACAGTCACCGGGGAGCTGTTTTTT CASRRTVTGELFF
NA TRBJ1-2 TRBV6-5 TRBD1 TGTGCCACCGTGATCGGACAGGGCGACTATGGCTACACCTTC CATVIGQGDYGYTF
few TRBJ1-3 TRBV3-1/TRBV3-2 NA TGTGCCAGCAGCCAAGTTACGGGACTCTGGAGAAACACCATATATTTT CASSQVTGLWRNTIYF
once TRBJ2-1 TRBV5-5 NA TGTGCCAGCAGCGGGCAGGGGGGAACCTCCTACAATGAGCAGTTCTTC CASSGQGGTSYNEQFF
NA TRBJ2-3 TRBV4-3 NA TGCGCCAGCAGCCAAGATTCAGGGACAGATACGCAGTATTTT CASSQDSGTDTQYF
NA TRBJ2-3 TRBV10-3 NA TGTGCCATCAGTGGGTCTAGCGCCGGCGGAGATACGCAGTATTTT CAISGSSAGGDTQYF
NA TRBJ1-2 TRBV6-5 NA TGTGCCAGCATGGGAGCAGAAATTTATAACTATGGCTACACCTTC CASMGAEIYNYGYTF
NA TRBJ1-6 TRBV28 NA TGTGCCAGCAGTCCCCCGTACGAGGCTTTAGGATATAATTCACCCCTCCACTTT CASSPPYEALGYNSPLHF
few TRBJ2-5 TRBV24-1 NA TGTGCCACCAGTGATGGGGGACTCGGTTCGACGGGAGAGACCCAGTACTTC CATSDGGLGSTGETQYF
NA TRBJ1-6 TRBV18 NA TGTGCCAGCTCACCAGCGCGGGAAATCGGTTCACCCCTCCACTTT CASSPAREIGSPLHF
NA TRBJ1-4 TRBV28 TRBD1 TGTGCCAGCAGTTTTCGGACAGGGACGACTGAAAAACTGTTTTTT CASSFRTGTTEKLFF
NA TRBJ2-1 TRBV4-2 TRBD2 TGTGCCAGCAGCCCCAAGGAACGGGGGGGCTTCAATGAGCAGTTCTTC CASSPKERGGFNEQFF